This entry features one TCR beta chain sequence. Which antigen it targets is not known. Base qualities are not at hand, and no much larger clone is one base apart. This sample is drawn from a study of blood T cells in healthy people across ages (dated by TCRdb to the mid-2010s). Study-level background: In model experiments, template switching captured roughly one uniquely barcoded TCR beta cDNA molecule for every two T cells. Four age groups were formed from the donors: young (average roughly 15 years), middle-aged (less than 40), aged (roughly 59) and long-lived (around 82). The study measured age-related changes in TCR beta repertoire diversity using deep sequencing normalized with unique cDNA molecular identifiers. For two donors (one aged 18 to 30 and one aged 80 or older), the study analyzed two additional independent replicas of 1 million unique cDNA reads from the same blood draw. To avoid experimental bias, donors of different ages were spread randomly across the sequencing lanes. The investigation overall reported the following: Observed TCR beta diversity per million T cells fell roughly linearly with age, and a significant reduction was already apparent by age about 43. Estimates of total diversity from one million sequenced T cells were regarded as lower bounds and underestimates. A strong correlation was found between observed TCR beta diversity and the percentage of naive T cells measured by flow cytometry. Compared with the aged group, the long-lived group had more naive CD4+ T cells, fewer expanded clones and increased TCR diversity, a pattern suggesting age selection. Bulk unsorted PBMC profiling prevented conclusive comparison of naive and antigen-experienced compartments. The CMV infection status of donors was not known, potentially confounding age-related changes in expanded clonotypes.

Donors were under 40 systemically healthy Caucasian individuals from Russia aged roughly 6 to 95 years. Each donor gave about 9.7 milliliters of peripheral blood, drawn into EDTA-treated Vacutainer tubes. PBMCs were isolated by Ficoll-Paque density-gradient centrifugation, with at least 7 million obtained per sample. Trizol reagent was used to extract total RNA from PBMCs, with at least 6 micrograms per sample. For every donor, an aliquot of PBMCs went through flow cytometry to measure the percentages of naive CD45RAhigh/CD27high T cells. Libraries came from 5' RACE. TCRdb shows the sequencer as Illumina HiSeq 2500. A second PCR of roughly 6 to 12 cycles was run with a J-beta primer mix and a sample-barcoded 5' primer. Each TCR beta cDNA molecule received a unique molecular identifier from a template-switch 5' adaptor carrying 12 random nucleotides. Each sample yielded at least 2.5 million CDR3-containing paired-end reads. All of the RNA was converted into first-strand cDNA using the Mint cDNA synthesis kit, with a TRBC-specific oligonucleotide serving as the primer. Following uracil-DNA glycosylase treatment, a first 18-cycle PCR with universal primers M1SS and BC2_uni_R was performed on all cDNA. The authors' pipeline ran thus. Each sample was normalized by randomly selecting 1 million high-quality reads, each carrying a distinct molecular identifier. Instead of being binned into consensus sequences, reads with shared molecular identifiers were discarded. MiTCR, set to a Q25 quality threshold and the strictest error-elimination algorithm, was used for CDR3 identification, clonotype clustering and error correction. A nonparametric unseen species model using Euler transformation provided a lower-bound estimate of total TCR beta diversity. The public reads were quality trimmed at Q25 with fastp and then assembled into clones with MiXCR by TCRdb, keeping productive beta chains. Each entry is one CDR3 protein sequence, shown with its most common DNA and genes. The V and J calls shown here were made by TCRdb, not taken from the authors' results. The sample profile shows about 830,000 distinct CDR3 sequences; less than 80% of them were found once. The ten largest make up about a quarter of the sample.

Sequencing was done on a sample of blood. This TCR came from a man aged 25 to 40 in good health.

In nucleotide form, the sequence is TGCGCCAGCAGCTTGGCGGTGGGTTCAGGGGCCAACGTCCTGACTTTC. It translates as CASSLAVGSGANVLTF. The chain was built from TRBV5-1 and TRBJ2-6, with no reliable assignment of the D segment. The CDR3 runs 16 residues from the cysteine to the phenylalanine. Of the read, only the CDR3 DNA is kept; its 48 bases are in frame from base 1. V was cut back by 0 bases and J by 4 bases, leaving a gap of 11 bases between them. CDR1 SGHRS and CDR2 YFSETQ were looked up in the germline V gene.